This is a list of T cell receptor beta chains from one sample in a study of T cell responses to AZD1222 COVID-19 vaccine. Data came from immunoSEQ multiplex PCR; TCRdb stores just in-frame clones and leaves some out. The sample lists roughly 180,000 clones, around 91% seen once, with 6.9% in the top ten. The sample was peripheral blood, taken on day 0 of AZD1222 vaccination. The receptors were gathered from an adult in good health. The CDR3 runs from the conserved cysteine through the conserved F or W. The D gene is left open where the match is weak. Some rows have no size entry. The others give once, few or many, or a class for an expanded clone.

TRBV6-5	NA	NA	TRBJ1-1	CASSYSDTEAFF	TGTGCCAGCAGTTACTCGGACACTGAAGCTTTCTTT
TRBV5-4	NA	few	TRBJ2-7	CASSLWGQWYEQYF	TGTGCCAGCAGCTTGTGGGGGCAATGGTACGAGCAGTACTTC
TRBV15	NA	once	TRBJ2-4	CATSRDPLKIAKNIQYF	TGTGCCACCAGCAGAGATCCTCTGAAAATAGCCAAAAACATTCAGTACTTC
TRBV2	TRBD2	NA	TRBJ2-3	CASSWETSQEADTQYF	TGTGCCAGCAGTTGGGAGACTAGCCAAGAAGCAGATACGCAGTATTTT
TRBV12-3/TRBV12-4	NA	NA	TRBJ2-3	CASSLRRTDTQYF	TGTGCCAGCAGTTTAAGAAGGACAGATACGCAGTATTTT
TRBV6-5	TRBD2	NA	TRBJ2-1	CASRWVAGGLDEQFF	TGTGCCAGCAGATGGGTAGCGGGGGGGCTTGATGAGCAGTTCTTC
TRBV6-4	NA	medium-sized	TRBJ2-2	CASSPGTFNTGELFF	TGTGCCAGCAGTCCCGGGACTTTTAACACCGGGGAGCTGTTTTTT
TRBV19	NA	NA	TRBJ2-1	CASSILPKYNEQFF	TGTGCCAGTAGTATACTACCAAAGTACAATGAGCAGTTCTTC
TRBV30	NA	NA	TRBJ1-6	CAWSVAQTSSYNSPLHF	TGTGCCTGGAGTGTAGCTCAGACGAGCTCCTATAATTCACCCCTCCACTTT
TRBV7-3	NA	NA	TRBJ2-2	CASSLIGGASPGELFF	TGTGCCAGCAGCTTAATCGGCGGGGCCTCTCCCGGGGAGCTGTTTTTT
TRBV19	NA	NA	TRBJ1-1	CASSPGYTEAFF	TGTGCCAGTAGTCCGGGATACACTGAAGCTTTCTTT
TRBV18	NA	NA	TRBJ1-4	CASSPPHTDSLRLFF	TGTGCCAGCTCACCACCGCATACGGACAGCCTCAGATTGTTTTTT
TRBV4-1	NA	NA	TRBJ2-2	CASSQYTDANTGELFF	TGCGCCAGCAGCCAATACACAGACGCGAACACCGGGGAGCTGTTTTTT
TRBV7-6	NA	NA	TRBJ2-3	CASSPPSTDTQYF	TGTGCCAGCAGCCCGCCCAGCACAGATACGCAGTATTTT
TRBV9	NA	NA	TRBJ1-1	CASSVGGGVNTEAFF	TGTGCCAGCAGCGTAGGTGGAGGGGTGAACACTGAAGCTTTCTTT
TRBV28	NA	NA	TRBJ2-7	CASSVGDGVYEQYF	TGTGCCAGCAGTGTGGGGGACGGGGTGTACGAGCAGTACTTC
TRBV10-3	TRBD1	NA	TRBJ1-5	CAISATGTGAGQPQHF	TGTGCCATCAGCGCGACCGGGACAGGGGCGGGTCAGCCCCAGCATTTT
TRBV7-8	TRBD1	NA	TRBJ1-5	CASSPRRRTGGFNQPQHF	TGTGCCAGCAGCCCCCGACGTAGGACAGGGGGATTTAATCAGCCCCAGCATTTT
TRBV4-3	NA	NA	TRBJ1-5	CASSQDWGFHQPQHF	TGCGCCAGCAGCCAAGATTGGGGGTTCCATCAGCCCCAGCATTTT
TRBV5-1	NA	NA	TRBJ2-4	CASSWDQNIQYF	TGCGCCAGCAGCTGGGACCAAAACATTCAGTACTTC
TRBV28	NA	NA	TRBJ2-7	CASSSLEGGSYEQYF	TGTGCCAGCAGTTCCCTGGAGGGGGGGTCCTACGAGCAGTACTTC
TRBV19	NA	NA	TRBJ2-4	CASSLGPSRNIQYF	TGTGCCAGTAGTTTGGGACCTTCGAGGAACATTCAGTACTTC
TRBV5-5	NA	NA	TRBJ1-1	CASSVGIRDTSNTEAFF	TGTGCCAGCAGCGTAGGAATCCGGGACACCTCGAACACTGAAGCTTTCTTT
TRBV11-2	TRBD1	NA	TRBJ2-1	CASSGQGRPSSYNEQFF	TGTGCCAGCAGCGGACAGGGACGGCCGAGCTCCTACAATGAGCAGTTCTTC
TRBV10-1	NA	NA	TRBJ1-2	CASSRDKEDGYTF	TGCGCCAGCAGTCGGGACAAGGAGGATGGCTACACCTTC
TRBV6-5	NA	NA	TRBJ2-7	CASSLPSVYEQYF	TGTGCCAGCAGTCTTCCAAGTGTCTACGAGCAGTACTTC
TRBV9	NA	few	TRBJ1-2	CASSVVAAYGYTF	TGTGCCAGCAGCGTGGTGGCTGCCTATGGCTACACCTTC
TRBV28	NA	NA	TRBJ2-2	CASSSHRVLPLLNTGELFF	TGTGCCAGCAGTTCCCACAGGGTTCTCCCTCTTTTGAACACCGGGGAGCTGTTTTTT
TRBV9	NA	NA	TRBJ1-2	CASSVESGFAYGYTF	TGTGCCAGCAGCGTAGAGTCAGGGTTTGCCTATGGCTACACCTTC
TRBV2	NA	NA	TRBJ1-2	CASGVGRNGYTF	TGTGCCAGCGGAGTGGGTCGAAATGGCTACACCTTC
TRBV7-9	TRBD2	NA	TRBJ2-4	CASSLPSGVFGKNIQYF	TGTGCCAGCAGCTTACCTAGCGGGGTCTTTGGCAAAAACATTCAGTACTTC
TRBV5-8	NA	NA	TRBJ1-2	CASSGGGERWAYGYTF	TGTGCCAGCAGCGGTGGTGGAGAGCGGTGGGCCTATGGCTACACCTTC
TRBV2	TRBD2	NA	TRBJ2-5	CASSEDRGGETQYF	TGTGCCAGCAGTGAAGATCGCGGGGGAGAGACCCAGTACTTC
TRBV14	NA	NA	TRBJ2-2	CASSQGWPSTGELFF	TGTGCCAGCAGCCAAGGGTGGCCGTCCACCGGGGAGCTGTTTTTT
TRBV9	NA	NA	TRBJ1-2	CASSITGGQSGYTF	TGTGCCAGCAGCATCACAGGAGGGCAGTCAGGCTACACCTTC
TRBV6-1	NA	NA	TRBJ2-5	CASSEAGETQYF	TGTGCCAGCAGTGAAGCTGGCGAGACCCAGTACTTC
TRBV12-3/TRBV12-4	NA	once	TRBJ2-3	CASTATDTQYF	TGTGCCAGCACCGCCACAGATACGCAGTATTTT
TRBV19	NA	NA	TRBJ2-3	CASSIPGTDTQYF	TGTGCCAGTAGTATCCCCGGCACAGATACGCAGTATTTT
TRBV3-1/TRBV3-2	NA	NA	TRBJ2-1	CASSQVFPRNNEQFF	TGTGCCAGCAGCCAAGTGTTTCCCAGAAACAATGAGCAGTTCTTC
TRBV19	TRBD1	NA	TRBJ1-3	CASSRTGGNTIYF	TGTGCCAGTAGTAGGACAGGCGGAAACACCATATATTTT
TRBV24-1	NA	NA	TRBJ1-1	CATSDYSDTEAFF	TGTGCCACCAGTGATTACAGTGACACTGAAGCTTTCTTT
TRBV11-1	TRBD1	NA	TRBJ2-7	CASSSRDRGYEQYF	TGTGCCAGCAGCTCCCGGGACAGGGGGTACGAGCAGTACTTC
TRBV3-1/TRBV3-2	TRBD1	NA	TRBJ1-1	CASSRGQGGMNTEAFF	TGTGCCAGCAGCCGAGGACAGGGGGGAATGAACACTGAAGCTTTCTTT
TRBV6-1	TRBD1	NA	TRBJ2-5	CASSEGDSRETQYF	TGTGCCAGCAGTGAAGGGGACAGCCGAGAGACCCAGTACTTC
TRBV5-1	TRBD2	NA	TRBJ2-2	CASSLPSSGGPNTGELFF	TGCGCCAGCAGCTTGCCTTCTAGCGGGGGGCCGAACACCGGGGAGCTGTTTTTT
TRBV9	TRBD1	NA	TRBJ1-2	CASSVSGGGSYGYTF	TGTGCCAGCAGCGTCTCAGGGGGAGGTTCGTATGGCTACACCTTC
TRBV6-1	TRBD1	NA	TRBJ1-2	CASSEGTGYGYTF	TGTGCCAGCAGTGAAGGGACAGGCTATGGCTACACCTTC
TRBV28	NA	NA	TRBJ2-7	CASSFGFNEQYF	TGTGCCAGCAGTTTTGGGTTCAACGAGCAGTACTTC
TRBV5-1	TRBD2	NA	TRBJ2-5	CASSLGAGKRETQYF	TGCGCCAGCAGCTTGGGAGCGGGGAAGCGGGAGACCCAGTACTTC
TRBV6-5	NA	once	TRBJ2-3	CASSYRGSSTNTQYF	TGTGCCAGCAGTTACCGCGGGTCTAGCACAAATACGCAGTATTTT
TRBV25-1	NA	NA	TRBJ1-1	CASASRTSTEAFF	TGTGCCAGCGCCTCCAGGACCTCCACTGAAGCTTTCTTT
TRBV10-3	NA	NA	TRBJ2-7	CATWESIYEQYF	TGTGCCACTTGGGAAAGCATCTACGAGCAGTACTTC
TRBV21-1	NA	NA	TRBJ1-6	CASSKALGPPNSPLHF	TGTGCCAGCAGCAAAGCACTAGGGCCCCCTAATTCACCCCTCCACTTT
TRBV7-9	NA	NA	TRBJ1-1	CASSSETVAFF	TGTGCCAGCAGCTCCGAGACCGTGGCTTTCTTT
TRBV4-2	NA	NA	TRBJ2-7	CASSQERTPWDEQYF	TGTGCCAGCAGCCAAGAGCGTACCCCGTGGGACGAGCAGTACTTC
TRBV5-1	NA	NA	TRBJ2-4	CASSLLDSKNIQYF	TGCGCCAGCAGCTTGCTGGACAGTAAAAACATTCAGTACTTC
TRBV9	TRBD1	few	TRBJ2-1	CASSAGTEFYNEQFF	TGTGCCAGCAGCGCCGGGACAGAGTTCTACAATGAGCAGTTCTTC
TRBV9	TRBD2	once	TRBJ2-1	CASSVSGGGGYNEQFF	TGTGCCAGCAGCGTATCTGGCGGGGGGGGTTACAATGAGCAGTTCTTC
TRBV19	TRBD2	NA	TRBJ2-7	CASSSGGTSYEQYF	TGTGCCAGTAGTAGCGGGGGGACTTCCTACGAGCAGTACTTC
TRBV10-2	NA	NA	TRBJ2-5	CASSEVGEETQYF	TGCGCCAGCAGTGAGGTGGGGGAAGAGACCCAGTACTTC